The present T cell receptor beta chain was sequenced within a study of blood T cell repertoires in COVID-19. Study background: The cDNA or gDNA used as material had been derived from T cells, B-cell-depleted T cells, or PBMCs.

Germline V gene data show CDR1 as MNHEY and CDR2 as SVGAGI. This CDR3 has 15 amino acids. V was trimmed by 0 bases and J by 8 bases, leaving 16 bases between them. In terms of age and location, participants ranged from roughly 18 to 90 years and lived in about two dozen US areas. Among Cohort 3 donors, those recovered had two negative PCRs, clearance, or symptom resolution. Original processing methods: Quantification of nucleated cells was approximated via reference gene primer amplification. Repertoires were generated with immunoSEQ multiplex PCR, while TCRdb's copy carries only in-frame clones and drops some. Clone size and the V and J calls come from that table; the DNA yielded D and trimming. Among 200,000 to 250,000 clones listed, about 83% were seen once.

Sequenced sample: PBMCs or T cells enriched from blood (not recorded which). The V and J genes are TRBV6-5 and TRBJ1-2, with a tentative D call TRBD1 (6 bases). This clonotype was sampled from a woman in her forties or fifties who had recovered from COVID-19. The CDR3 bases are TGTGCCAGCAGTTACTCGATTGCCAGGGGAGGGGGCTACACCTTC. Translated, it gives CASSYSIARGGGYTF.